This T cell receptor beta chain stems from a study of T cells after yellow fever vaccination. The germline gives CDR1 SSHAT, CDR2 FNYEAQ (reference sequence). V lost 0 bases and J lost 5, with 19 bases in between. This CDR3 has 17 amino acids. This clonotype was seen repeatedly, ten times or more. Its antigen is as yet unknown. Study conclusions and caveats: Abundant clonotypes from the bulk population could get into FACS-sorted repertoires as contaminants.

The study made its TCR cDNA through 5'RACE template switching. That step introduced a universal primer site along with UMIs. MiXCR, run by TCRdb on the 5' RACE reads, gives a single entry per CDR3 protein. The sample lists hundreds of thousands of distinct CDR3 sequences, over 9% occurring once. The source of this sequence is a man in his thirties or forties who received the YFV17D yellow fever vaccine. This chain joins TRBV7-7 and TRBJ2-5; D might be TRBD1 (6 bases). The source material was PBMCs, sampled on the day of the yellow fever booster vaccination. As DNA, the CDR3 is TGTGCCAGCAGCTTAGCGGGGGCAAGTAGCTATTGGGAGACCCAGTACTTC. It codes for CASSLAGASSYWETQYF.